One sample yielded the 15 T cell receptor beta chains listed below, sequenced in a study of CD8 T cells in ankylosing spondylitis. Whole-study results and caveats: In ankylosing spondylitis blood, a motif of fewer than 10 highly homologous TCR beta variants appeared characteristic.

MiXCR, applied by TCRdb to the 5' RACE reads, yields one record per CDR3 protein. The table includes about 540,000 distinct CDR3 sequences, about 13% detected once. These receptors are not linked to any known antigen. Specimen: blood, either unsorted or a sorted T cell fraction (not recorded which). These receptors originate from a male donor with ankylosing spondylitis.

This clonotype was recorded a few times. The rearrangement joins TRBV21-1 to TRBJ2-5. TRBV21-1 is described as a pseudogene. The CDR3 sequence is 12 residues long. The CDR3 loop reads CASTEAKETQYF. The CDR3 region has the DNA TGTGCCAGCACCGAGGCAAAAGAGACCCAGTACTTC.

The CDR3 DNA reads as TGTGCCAGCAGCCGCCGAACAGTGAACACTGAAGCTTTCTTT. Its protein is CASSRRTVNTEAFF. The chain is built from TRBV3-1 and TRBJ1-1; D not resolved. CDR1 is LGHDT and CDR2 is YNNKEL in the germline V gene (reference sequence). There are 14 residues in the CDR3. Trimming took 4 bases from V and 0 from J, leaving 9 bases between them.

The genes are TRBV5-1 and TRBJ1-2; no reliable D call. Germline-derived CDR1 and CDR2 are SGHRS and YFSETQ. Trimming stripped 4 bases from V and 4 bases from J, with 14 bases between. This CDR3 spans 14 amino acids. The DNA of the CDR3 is TGCGCCAGCAGCCCCCGGGAGGGAACCTATGGCTACACCTTC. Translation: CASSPREGTYGYTF.

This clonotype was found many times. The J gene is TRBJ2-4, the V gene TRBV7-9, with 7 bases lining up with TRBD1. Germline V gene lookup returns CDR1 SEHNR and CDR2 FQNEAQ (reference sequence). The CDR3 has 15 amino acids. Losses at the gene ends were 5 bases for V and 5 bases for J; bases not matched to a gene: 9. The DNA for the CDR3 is TGTGCCAGCAGCCCAAGGGGGCGTGAGGAAAACATTCAGTACTTC. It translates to CASSPRGREENIQYF.

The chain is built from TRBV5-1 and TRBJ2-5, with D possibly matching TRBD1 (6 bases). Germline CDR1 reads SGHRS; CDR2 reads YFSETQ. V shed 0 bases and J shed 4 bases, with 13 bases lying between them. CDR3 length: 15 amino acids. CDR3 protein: CASSLGDISGETQYF. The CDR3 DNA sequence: TGCGCCAGCAGCTTGGGGGACATTTCAGGAGAGACCCAGTACTTC.

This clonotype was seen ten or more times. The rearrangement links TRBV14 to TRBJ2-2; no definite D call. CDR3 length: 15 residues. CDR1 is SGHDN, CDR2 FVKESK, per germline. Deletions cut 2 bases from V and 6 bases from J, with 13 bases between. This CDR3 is CASSQIKGIAGELFF. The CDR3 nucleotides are TGTGCCAGCAGCCAAATCAAGGGAATAGCCGGGGAGCTGTTTTTT.

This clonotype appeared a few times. The CDR3, as DNA: TGTGCCAGCAGCTTGGAGGGGGGAGGACCCCTCCACTTT. Translation gives CASSLEGGGPLHF. The chain combines TRBV7-2 with TRBJ1-6, with a weak D call TRBD1 (6 bases). V was trimmed by 3 bases and J by 12 bases, leaving 12 bases between them. Germline V gene lookup returns CDR1 SGHTA and CDR2 FQGNSA. This CDR3 has 13 residues.

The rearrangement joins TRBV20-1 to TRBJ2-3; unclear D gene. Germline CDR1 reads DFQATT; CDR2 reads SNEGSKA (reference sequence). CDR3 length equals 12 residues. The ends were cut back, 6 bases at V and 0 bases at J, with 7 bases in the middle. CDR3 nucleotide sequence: TGCAGTGCGGCGGCTAGCACAGATACGCAGTATTTT. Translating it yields CSAAASTDTQYF.

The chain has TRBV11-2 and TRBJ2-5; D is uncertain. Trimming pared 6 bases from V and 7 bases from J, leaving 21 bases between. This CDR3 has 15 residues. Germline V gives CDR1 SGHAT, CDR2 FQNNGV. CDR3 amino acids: CASSFTRLHGVTQYF. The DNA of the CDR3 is TGTGCCAGCAGTTTTACACGACTCCACGGAGTGACCCAGTACTTC.

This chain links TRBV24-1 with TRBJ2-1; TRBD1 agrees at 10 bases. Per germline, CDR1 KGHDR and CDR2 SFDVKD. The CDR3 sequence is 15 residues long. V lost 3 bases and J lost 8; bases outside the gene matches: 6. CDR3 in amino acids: CATSDGDRGPYEQFF. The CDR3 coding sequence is TGTGCCACCAGTGATGGGGACAGGGGACCCTATGAGCAGTTCTTC.

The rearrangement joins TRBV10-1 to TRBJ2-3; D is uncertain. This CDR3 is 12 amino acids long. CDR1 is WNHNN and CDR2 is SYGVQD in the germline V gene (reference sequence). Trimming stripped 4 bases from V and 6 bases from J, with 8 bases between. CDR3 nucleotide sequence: TGCGCCAGCAGTGCCGGTTTGGATACGCAGTATTTT. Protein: CASSAGLDTQYF.

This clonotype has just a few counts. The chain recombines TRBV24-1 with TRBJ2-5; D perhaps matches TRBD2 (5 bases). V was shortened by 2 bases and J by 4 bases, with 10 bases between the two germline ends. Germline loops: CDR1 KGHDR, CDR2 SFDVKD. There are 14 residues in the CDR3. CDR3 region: CATSDSIAGETQYF. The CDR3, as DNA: TGTGCCACCAGTGATTCGATCGCGGGAGAGACCCAGTACTTC.

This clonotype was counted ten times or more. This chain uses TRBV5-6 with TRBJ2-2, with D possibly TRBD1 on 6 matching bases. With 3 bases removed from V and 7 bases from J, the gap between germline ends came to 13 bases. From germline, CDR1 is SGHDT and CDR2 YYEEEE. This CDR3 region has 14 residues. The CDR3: CASSSQGFDGELFF. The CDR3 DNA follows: TGTGCCAGCAGCTCGCAGGGGTTTGACGGGGAGCTGTTTTTT.

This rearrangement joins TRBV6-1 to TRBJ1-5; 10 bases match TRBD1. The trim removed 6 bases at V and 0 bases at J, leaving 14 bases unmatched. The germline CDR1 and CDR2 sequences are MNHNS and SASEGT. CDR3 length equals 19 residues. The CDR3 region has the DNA TGTGCCAGCAGGATACCGGGACAGGGGCCCAATTATAGCAATCAGCCCCAGCATTTT. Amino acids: CASRIPGQGPNYSNQPQHF.

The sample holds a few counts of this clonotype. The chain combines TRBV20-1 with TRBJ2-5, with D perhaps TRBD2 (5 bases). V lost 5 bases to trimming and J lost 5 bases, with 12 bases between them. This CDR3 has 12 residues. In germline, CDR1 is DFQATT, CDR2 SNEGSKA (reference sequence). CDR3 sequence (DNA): TGCAGTGCTGCGGGTGCATTGGAGACCCAGTACTTC. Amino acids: CSAAGALETQYF.